Presented here are 25 T cell receptor beta chains from one specimen sequenced in a study of blood T cell repertoires in COVID-19. Produced via immunoSEQ multiplex PCR; TCRdb's table is partial and in-frame only. The sample has fewer than 400,000 clones, under 95% seen once. Sequencing was done on a sample of PBMCs or T cells enriched from blood (not recorded which). These receptors came from a woman aged 25 to 39 who had recovered from COVID-19.

The CDR3 region has the DNA TGTGCCAGCAGGCCCACAGGGGTTAACTATGGCTACACCTTC. It codes for CASRPTGVNYGYTF. J is TRBJ1-2 and V is TRBV28, with 7 bases aligning to TRBD1. CDR3 size: 14 residues. V lost 6 bases and J lost 1; bases outside the gene matches: 5. Per the germline V gene, CDR1 is MDHEN and CDR2 is SYDVKM.

The chain carries TRBV10-3 and TRBJ2-6, with D hard to call. Germline V gene lookup returns CDR1 ENHRY and CDR2 SYGVKD. Trimming shortened V by 11 bases and J by 2 bases, and 16 bases separated the two germline ends. The CDR3 spans 15 residues. Written as DNA, the CDR3 is TGTGCCTCGCTCCCCCCCGCGCCTGGGGCCAACGTCCTGACTTTC. This encodes CASLPPAPGANVLTF.

The CDR3 reads CASSQPLAGVYEQFF. Written as DNA, the CDR3 is TGTGCCAGCAGCCAACCGCTAGCGGGAGTCTATGAGCAGTTCTTC. The chain joins TRBV3-1 (or the pseudogene TRBV3-2) to TRBJ2-1; 10 bases agree with TRBD2. Germline-derived CDR1 and CDR2 are LGHDT and YNNKEL (reference sequence). This CDR3 region has 15 residues. The trim removed 2 bases at V and 8 bases at J, leaving 6 bases unmatched.

This rearrangement joins TRBV7-9 to TRBJ2-5; D is perhaps TRBD1 (5 bases). Trimming stripped 3 bases from V and 1 base from J, with 9 bases between. The germline V gene encodes CDR1 SEHNR and CDR2 FQNEAQ (reference sequence). The CDR3 loop spans 14 amino acids. Here the CDR3 DNA reads TGTGCCAGCAGCTTGACAGAGCTCCAAGAGACCCAGTACTTC. Its protein product is CASSLTELQETQYF.

This chain connects TRBV6-5 to TRBJ2-3, with TRBD2 matching over 10 bases. V was clipped by 2 bases and J by 7 bases; unmatched bases: 6. CDR3 length: 15 amino acids. Germline V CDR1 and CDR2: MNHEY, SVGAGI. The CDR3 loop reads CASSYEREGHHTQYF. In DNA form, the CDR3 reads TGTGCCAGCAGTTACGAGCGGGAGGGCCATCATACGCAGTATTTT.

The chain is built from TRBV6-5 and TRBJ2-7; 9 bases fit TRBD1. V shed 6 bases and J 2 bases; nucleotides not matched to a gene: 8. The germline CDR1 and CDR2 sequences are MNHEY and SVGAGI. CDR3 size: 15 residues. CDR3 in amino acids: CASSPMGQGPYEQYF. CDR3 nucleotides: TGTGCCAGCAGCCCCATGGGACAGGGTCCCTACGAGCAGTACTTC.

The J gene is TRBJ2-7, the V gene TRBV7-8; 7 positions match TRBD1. The germline V gene encodes CDR1 SGHVS and CDR2 FQNEAQ. J was trimmed by 0 bases and V by 6 bases; bases with no gene match: 5. The CDR3 is made up of 14 amino acids. The chain's CDR3 is CASRPGGSSYEQYF. The CDR3 region has the DNA TGTGCCAGCAGACCAGGGGGTAGCTCCTACGAGCAGTACTTC.

V and J are TRBV7-2 and TRBJ2-2; maybe TRBD2 (6 bases). The germline gives CDR1 SGHTA, CDR2 FQGNSA. The CDR3 runs to 14 residues. V was cut by 3 bases and J by 5 bases, with 10 bases left in between. The chain's CDR3 is CASSLVGGTGELFF. The CDR3 DNA reads TGTGCCAGCAGCTTGGTCGGGGGTACCGGGGAGCTGTTTTTT.

The chain combines TRBV28 with TRBJ2-7; D is uncertain. The CDR3 is made up of 13 amino acids. The V end lost 7 bases, the J end lost 0 bases, and 10 bases lay between the germline ends. The V gene's germline CDR1 is MDHEN and CDR2 SYDVKM. DNA for the CDR3: TGTGCCAGCACCCCAGGCCGCTCCTACGAGCAGTACTTC. Translation gives CASTPGRSYEQYF. The variable domain in full, completed from reference TRBV28 and TRBJ2-7, reads DVKVTQSSRYLVKRTGEKVFLECVQDMDHENMFWYRQDPGLGLRLIYFSYDVKMKEKGDIPEGYSVSREKKERFSLILESASTNQTSMYLCASTPGRSYEQYFGPGTRLTVT.

This chain links TRBV18 with TRBJ2-5; D ambiguous. The CDR3 has 14 residues. In germline, CDR1 is KGHSH, CDR2 LQKENI. Deletions cut 2 bases from V and 1 base from J, with 8 bases between. CDR3 nucleotide sequence: TGTGCCAGCTCACCAGGGCAGTCCCAAGAGACCCAGTACTTC. Encoded protein: CASSPGQSQETQYF.

The chain carries TRBV28 and TRBJ2-7, with 7 bases identical to TRBD1. The CDR3 has 15 residues. V lost 5 bases to trimming and J lost 2 bases; unmatched junction nucleotides: 9. CDR1 MDHEN and CDR2 SYDVKM come from the germline V gene. Here the CDR3 reads CASSIRQGPAYEQYF. The CDR3 nucleotides are TGTGCCAGCAGTATACGACAGGGACCTGCCTACGAGCAGTACTTC.

The rearrangement joins TRBV5-1 to TRBJ2-3; 9 positions agree with TRBD2. The junction had 0 bases not matched to a gene; V was cut back by 1 base and J by 0 bases. From germline, CDR1 is SGHRS and CDR2 YFSETQ. This CDR3 is built from 15 residues. Here the CDR3 reads CASSLTSGSTDTQYF. DNA for the CDR3: TGCGCCAGCAGCTTGACTAGCGGGAGCACAGATACGCAGTATTTT.

The genes are TRBV28 and TRBJ2-5; D is perhaps TRBD2 (6 bases). Trimming took off 3 bases at V and 2 bases at J, with 13 bases between the two ends. CDR3 length: 15 amino acids. CDR1 and CDR2 from the germline V gene are MDHEN and SYDVKM. CDR3 in DNA: TGTGCCAGCAGTTTCTCGACGGGAGCTCAAGAGACCCAGTACTTC. This codes for CASSFSTGAQETQYF.

This chain links TRBV7-2 with TRBJ1-2; TRBD1 might be the D (5 bases). This CDR3 contains 15 residues. V lost 7 bases and J 7 bases, leaving 22 bases between the germline ends. CDR1 and CDR2 from the germline V gene are SGHTA and FQGNSA. Here the CDR3 reads CASIVGQTYSSGYTF. DNA for the CDR3: TGTGCCAGCATCGTGGGGCAGACCTATTCCAGTGGCTACACCTTC. Full variable domain (remainder filled in from reference TRBV7-2 and TRBJ1-2): GAGVSQSPSNKVTEKGKDVELRCDPISGHTALYWYRQSLGQGLEFLIYFQGNSAPDKSGLPSDRFSAERTGGSVSTLTIQRTQQEDSAVYLCASIVGQTYSSGYTFGSGTRLTVV.

The chain joins TRBV7-8 to TRBJ2-7, with D perhaps TRBD2 (6 bases). Per germline, CDR1 SGHVS and CDR2 FQNEAQ. V lost 5 bases and J 5 bases, leaving 10 bases between the germline ends. CDR3 size: 12 residues. The CDR3, as DNA: TGTGCCAGCAGCCTGGGGGGTGACGAGCAGTACTTC. Its protein is CASSLGGDEQYF.

V gene TRBV3-1 (or the pseudogene TRBV3-2) combines with J gene TRBJ2-7; 9 nucleotides line up with TRBD2. The CDR3 contains 13 residues. Germline-derived CDR1 and CDR2 are LGHDT and YNNKEL (reference sequence). The ends lost 5 bases at V and 5 bases at J; junction bases unmatched: 4. The DNA for the CDR3 is TGTGCCAGCAGCTGGGGACTAGCTCACGAGCAGTACTTC. Translation gives CASSWGLAHEQYF.

The J gene is TRBJ2-1, the V gene TRBV6-2 or TRBV6-3; D perhaps matches TRBD2 (7 bases). The CDR3 sequence is 11 residues long. Germline CDR1 reads MNHEY; CDR2 reads SVGEGT. V shed 5 bases and J shed 13 bases, with 12 bases lying between them. CDR3 loop: CASSTGGEQFF. CDR3 DNA sequence: TGTGCCAGCAGTACGGGGGGCGAACAGTTCTTC.

This chain joins TRBV5-4 and TRBJ2-5; 10 bases match TRBD1. Germline trimming cut 3 bases from V and 5 bases from J; bases unmatched to any gene: 7. From germline, CDR1 is SGHNT and CDR2 YYREEE (reference sequence). This CDR3 is 15 amino acids long. DNA of the CDR3: TGTGCCAGCAGCTCCAGGACAGGGGGTTGGGAGACCCAGTACTTC. This encodes CASSSRTGGWETQYF.

The rearrangement uses TRBV5-1 and TRBJ2-7; perhaps TRBD2 as D (6 bases). The germline V and J ends were trimmed by 2 bases and 2 bases, with 14 bases remaining between them. Germline values: CDR1 SGHRS, CDR2 YFSETQ. The CDR3 runs to 15 residues. The CDR3 loop reads CASSFNGGQAYEQYF. CDR3 DNA sequence: TGCGCCAGCAGCTTTAACGGGGGTCAGGCCTACGAGCAGTACTTC.

This chain links TRBV28 with TRBJ2-1, with TRBD1 matching over 11 bases. V was clipped by 1 base and J by 8 bases; unmatched bases: 7. This CDR3 has 16 residues. CDR1 and CDR2 from the germline V gene are MDHEN and SYDVKM. CDR3 DNA sequence: TGTGCCAGCAGTTTATCGGGGACAGGGGGAAGCTATGAGCAGTTCTTC. This sequence encodes CASSLSGTGGSYEQFF.

The chain employs TRBV7-9 and TRBJ2-7, with 7 bases that match TRBD1. The CDR3 has 15 amino acids. V trimming: 5 bases; J trimming: 4 bases; junction bases outside the gene matches: 11. Looked up from germline, CDR1 is SEHNR and CDR2 is FQNEAQ (reference sequence). The CDR3 nucleotides read TGTGCCAGCAGCCCATTCTTCCCGGGACAGTACGAGCAGTACTTC. Protein sequence: CASSPFFPGQYEQYF.

This sequence joins TRBV28 and TRBJ2-1, with D possibly matching TRBD1 (6 bases). Trimming cost V 3 bases and J 2 bases, with 11 bases left between them. The germline CDR1 and CDR2 sequences are MDHEN and SYDVKM. The CDR3 is 15 amino acids. The CDR3, as DNA: TGTGCCAGCAGTTTTGGGGGCCACCCCTACAATGAGCAGTTCTTC. Amino acids: CASSFGGHPYNEQFF.

This sequence joins TRBV28 and TRBJ2-1, with TRBD1 matching 8 bases. V trimming: 5 bases; J trimming: 8 bases; junction bases outside the gene matches: 8. Germline CDR1 and CDR2: MDHEN and SYDVKM. The CDR3 is made up of 14 amino acids. CDR3 residues: CASSPGDRLHEQFF. CDR3 DNA sequence: TGTGCCAGCAGTCCCGGGGACAGGTTGCATGAGCAGTTCTTC.

The rearrangement uses TRBV4-2 and TRBJ2-2, with 7 bases fitting TRBD1. The germline CDR1 and CDR2 sequences are LGHNA and YNFKEQ. Trimming took 4 bases from V and 3 from J; bases not matched to a gene: 8. CDR3 length equals 16 residues. The CDR3 is CASSPRGRRDTGELFF. The CDR3 DNA reads as TGTGCCAGCAGCCCGAGGGGGCGCCGGGACACCGGGGAGCTGTTTTTT.

The chain recombines TRBV18 with TRBJ1-3; no clear D gene. The ends were cut back, 1 base at V and 4 bases at J, with 5 bases in the middle. CDR3 size: 13 residues. Germline-derived CDR1 and CDR2 are KGHSH and LQKENI. The CDR3 reads CASSPQTGNTIYF. The CDR3 DNA sequence: TGTGCCAGCTCACCACAGACAGGAAACACCATATATTTT.